This TCR beta chain was identified in a study of blood T cell repertoires in COVID-19. Across the whole study: Samples taken during acute and convalescent COVID-19 were collected in the United States, Italy and Spain. T cells, B-cell-depleted T cells, or PBMCs supplied cDNA or gDNA.

This clone has only a few counts. Original analysis: For nucleated cells, counts were estimated from reference gene primer amplification. The table came from immunoSEQ multiplex PCR; TCRdb's copy has only in-frame clones and leaves some out. D and trimming come from the DNA, and the V and J calls and clone size come from that table. The repertoire consists of approximately 240,000 clones, with about 83% occurring once and the leading ten covering 4%. Trimming took 8 bases from V and 2 from J; bases not matched to a gene: 4. The CDR3 runs to 13 residues. Germline V gives CDR1 ENHRY, CDR2 SYGVKD. The TCR sequence derives from a man between 45 and 60 years old with acute or convalescent COVID-19. Sequencing input: peripheral blood. The chain joins TRBV10-3 to TRBJ2-3, with 7 bases aligning to TRBD2. The CDR3 loop is CAIRAGVTDTQYF. The CDR3 nucleotides are TGTGCCATCCGGGCGGGGGTCACAGATACGCAGTATTTT.